The TCR beta chain described here comes from a study of blood T cell repertoires in COVID-19. Clones were sequenced by immunoSEQ multiplex PCR, and TCRdb holds only the in-frame ones, with some missing. The sample shows 150,000 to 180,000 clones, approximately 83% of them seen only once. V was trimmed by 9 bases and J by 2 bases, leaving 11 bases between them. Germline loops: CDR1 SNHLY, CDR2 FYNNEI. CDR3 length: 13 residues. The chain has TRBV2 and TRBJ1-3; D is possibly TRBD1 (5 bases). The origin of this receptor is an older woman with COVID-19, enrolled during active disease. The sequenced sample consisted of peripheral blood. CDR3 nucleotides: TGTGCCAGTTTCGTAGGGGCTGGAAACACCATATATTTT. It yields the protein CASFVGAGNTIYF.